This T cell receptor (beta chain) was obtained from a study of blood T cell repertoires in COVID-19. In the study overall: The United States, Italy and Spain provided the acute and convalescent COVID-19 samples. The analysed material was cDNA or gDNA that came from T cells, B-cell-depleted T cells, or PBMCs.

Germline lookup yields CDR1 LNHDA and CDR2 SQIVND (reference sequence). The length of the CDR3 is 17 residues. The V gene lost 5 bases and the J gene lost 0 bases, with 17 bases spanning the gap. Measured with immunoSEQ multiplex PCR; TCRdb has only the in-frame clones, and not every one. The table records 100,000 to 150,000 clones, approximately 90% of them present only once. The chain employs TRBV19 and TRBJ1-5; D gene uncertain. Sequenced material: peripheral blood. The source of this sequence is a man aged 45-65 years with active or convalescent COVID-19. The CDR3 is CASSLRRVSYSNQPQHF. The CDR3 region has the DNA TGTGCCAGTAGTCTAAGACGGGTCAGTTATAGCAATCAGCCCCAGCATTTT. The whole variable domain, remainder taken from reference TRBV19 and TRBJ1-5, is DGGITQSPKYLFRKEGQNVTLSCEQNLNHDAMYWYRQDPGQGLRLIYYSQIVNDFQKGDIAEGYSVSREKKESFPLTVTSAQKNPTAFYLCASSLRRVSYSNQPQHFGDGTRLSIL.